This T cell receptor (beta chain) was identified during a study of shared clonotypes between healthy human individuals. Whole-study findings and limits: Sampling covered blood only; tissue repertoires likely differ.

Sequenced by immunoSEQ multiplex PCR; TCRdb stores in-frame clones only, minus some. Of approximately 440,000 clones listed, 70% to 80% are singletons. A remark on this clone: Its antigen is unidentified.

V was shortened by 6 bases and J by 2 bases, with 12 bases between the two germline ends. The germline CDR1 and CDR2 sequences are SGHTA and FQGNSA. The length of the CDR3 is 14 residues. This chain connects TRBV7-2 to TRBJ2-3; D is ambiguous. This sequence was found in a woman aged 35 to 49 in good health. Some clones in this sample may be carry-over from other donors' samples. The source material was PBMCs. CDR3 nucleotides: TGTGCCAGCAGTCTTTGGGCCGACACAGATACGCAGTATTTT. Its translation: CASSLWADTDTQYF.